The next 6 T cell receptor beta chains were all read from a single sample in a study of blood T cell repertoires in COVID-19 (dated by TCRdb to 2020 to 2021). The library was generated by the immunoSEQ multiplex PCR assay. The source is immuneACCESS, and TCRdb retained only in-frame sequences with V and J called. Part of the clones is not carried over; for the studies checked, unresolved V genes explain less than half of this, and the remainder is unexplained. Present in this sample are roughly 200,000 clones, less than 90% of which were seen just once. The top ten clones comprise about 1.7% of the sample. The sample consisted of peripheral blood. The receptors derive from a man in his 70s with acute or convalescent COVID-19.

This chain uses TRBV7-9 with TRBJ1-1, with 9 bases lining up with TRBD1. Per the germline V gene, CDR1 is SEHNR and CDR2 is FQNEAQ (reference sequence). There are 16 residues in the CDR3. V lost 5 bases to trimming and J lost 2 bases; unmatched junction nucleotides: 9. The CDR3, as DNA: TGTGCCAGCAGCCAAGAGACAGGGGGGGTTAACACTGAAGCTTTCTTT. Translated, it gives CASSQETGGVNTEAFF.

The gene calls are TRBV19 and TRBJ2-1; 10 bases align to TRBD1. CDR3 length equals 13 residues. V trimming: 6 bases; J trimming: 6 bases; junction bases outside the gene matches: 2. Germline CDR1 and CDR2: LNHDA and SQIVND (reference sequence). The CDR3 here is CASRGQGTNEQFF. Written as DNA, the CDR3 is TGTGCCAGTAGGGGACAGGGGACCAATGAGCAGTTCTTC.

Comment on this clone: The same CDR3 arises from other DNA sequences in this sample as well. The genes are TRBV15 and TRBJ2-7, with D tentatively TRBD2 (6 bases). This CDR3 spans 15 amino acids. V lost 3 bases to trimming and J lost 3 bases, with 15 bases between them. Per germline, CDR1 LNHNV and CDR2 YYDKDF (reference sequence). CDR3 sequence reads: CATSRGSGGNYEQYF. CDR3 DNA: TGTGCCACCAGCAGGGGGTCAGGCGGGAACTACGAGCAGTACTTC.

The chain joins TRBV5-5 to TRBJ1-5; D is uncertain. Germline CDR1 is SGHKS and CDR2 is YYEKEE (reference sequence). The CDR3 consists of 13 residues. V lost 2 bases and J lost 4, with 7 bases in between. CDR3 protein: CASSFEANQPQHF. The CDR3 coding sequence is TGTGCCAGCAGCTTTGAGGCAAATCAGCCCCAGCATTTT.

The rearrangement uses TRBV7-8 and TRBJ2-1, with D tentatively TRBD2 (5 bases). The germline V and J ends were trimmed by 5 bases and 2 bases, with 13 bases remaining between them. CDR1 SGHVS and CDR2 FQNEAQ come from the germline V gene. There are 15 residues in the CDR3. CDR3 region: CASSPVLEAYNEQFF. The CDR3 nucleotides read TGTGCCAGCAGCCCCGTGCTGGAGGCCTACAATGAGCAGTTCTTC.

The rearrangement links TRBV6-1 to TRBJ1-2; possibly TRBD1 for D (5 bases). Germline CDR1 MNHNS, CDR2 SASEGT. CDR3 length: 14 amino acids. V lost 3 bases, J lost 2 bases, and 10 bases lay in between. As DNA, the CDR3 is TGTGCCAGCAGTGAGGGGACTAAGAACTATGGCTACACCTTC. Its translation: CASSEGTKNYGYTF.